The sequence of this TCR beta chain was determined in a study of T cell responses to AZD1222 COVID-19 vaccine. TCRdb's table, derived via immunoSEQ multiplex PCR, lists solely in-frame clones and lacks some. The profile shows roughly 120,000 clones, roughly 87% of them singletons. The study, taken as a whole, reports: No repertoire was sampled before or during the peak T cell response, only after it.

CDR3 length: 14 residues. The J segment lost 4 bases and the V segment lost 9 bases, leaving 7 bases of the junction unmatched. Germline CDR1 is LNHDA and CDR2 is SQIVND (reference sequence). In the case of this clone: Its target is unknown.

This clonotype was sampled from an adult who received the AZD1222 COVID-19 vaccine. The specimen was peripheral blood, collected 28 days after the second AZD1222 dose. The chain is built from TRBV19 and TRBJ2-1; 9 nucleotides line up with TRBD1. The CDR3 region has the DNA TGTGCCAGCCAACGGGACAGGGCTTACAATGAGCAGTTCTTC. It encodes CASQRDRAYNEQFF.